This is a list of T cell receptor beta chains from one sample in a study of CD8+ T cells in alopecia areata. Using immunoSEQ multiplex PCR, the repertoire was profiled, and TCRdb retains in-frame clones only, with some absent. The sample lists some 180,000 clones, roughly 63% occurring once. The sample was CD4+ T cells sorted from blood, taken at week 0. All receptors come from a human donor with alopecia areata. The CDR3 runs from the conserved cysteine through the conserved F or W. D genes are given only for firm matches. Clone sizes are given selectively: once, few, many, or a class where the clone is expanded.

V gene: TRBV20-1; J gene: TRBJ2-5; clone size: -; D gene: -; CDR3 DNA: TGCAGTGCTAGAGTAGAGACCCAGTACTTC; CDR3 protein: CSARVETQYF
V gene: TRBV29-1; J gene: TRBJ2-1; clone size: once; D gene: -; CDR3 DNA: TGCAGCGTTGAACGCGGCGTTTATGAGCAGTTCTTC; CDR3 protein: CSVERGVYEQFF
V gene: TRBV30; J gene: TRBJ2-4; clone size: -; D gene: -; CDR3 DNA: TGTGCCTGGAGTAGAGGGAGACAGGGAGGGGACATTCAGTACTTC; CDR3 protein: CAWSRGRQGGDIQYF
V gene: TRBV9; J gene: TRBJ1-2; clone size: -; D gene: -; CDR3 DNA: TGTGCCAGTAGTCCGGGGGCATCATATGGCTACACCTTC; CDR3 protein: CASSPGASYGYTF
V gene: TRBV30; J gene: TRBJ2-2; clone size: -; D gene: -; CDR3 DNA: TGTGCCTGGACTAGACTAGGTTCCGGGGAGCTGTTTTTT; CDR3 protein: CAWTRLGSGELFF
V gene: TRBV29-1; J gene: TRBJ2-7; clone size: -; D gene: TRBD2; CDR3 DNA: TGCAGCGTTGAAGGGACTAGCGGGACCTCCTACGAGCAGTACTTC; CDR3 protein: CSVEGTSGTSYEQYF
V gene: TRBV4-1; J gene: TRBJ2-7; clone size: few; D gene: -; CDR3 DNA: TGCGCCAGCAGCCAAGATCACGTGCGGTCTATAGGGGGATACGAGCAGTACTTC; CDR3 protein: CASSQDHVRSIGGYEQYF
V gene: TRBV15; J gene: TRBJ2-7; clone size: -; D gene: -; CDR3 DNA: TGTGCCACCAGCAGAGTTCGGGGTTCCTACGAGCAGTACTTC; CDR3 protein: CATSRVRGSYEQYF
V gene: TRBV29-1; J gene: TRBJ2-7; clone size: -; D gene: -; CDR3 DNA: TGCAGCGCCGGGTACTTGAGCTCCTACGAGCAGTACTTC; CDR3 protein: CSAGYLSSYEQYF
V gene: TRBV6-5; J gene: TRBJ2-1; clone size: -; D gene: -; CDR3 DNA: TGTGCCAGCGGTCCTAGGAGGAGCAATGAGCAGTTCTTC; CDR3 protein: CASGPRRSNEQFF
V gene: TRBV2; J gene: TRBJ2-7; clone size: -; D gene: TRBD2; CDR3 DNA: TGTGCCAGCGGGATCCAACTAGCGCTCGAGCAGTACTTC; CDR3 protein: CASGIQLALEQYF
V gene: TRBV5-1; J gene: TRBJ2-3; clone size: -; D gene: -; CDR3 DNA: TGCGCCAGCAGCTTGAGAGGTGTGGACACAGATACGCAGTATTTT; CDR3 protein: CASSLRGVDTDTQYF
V gene: TRBV27; J gene: TRBJ2-7; clone size: -; D gene: TRBD1; CDR3 DNA: TGTGCCAGCAGTTGGGGACAGGGGGCCGAGCAGTACTTC; CDR3 protein: CASSWGQGAEQYF
V gene: TRBV5-6; J gene: TRBJ1-2; clone size: -; D gene: -; CDR3 DNA: TGTGCCAGCACTTGGGTGGCGTCGGACAGCTATGGCTACACCTTC; CDR3 protein: CASTWVASDSYGYTF
V gene: TRBV30; J gene: TRBJ2-3; clone size: once; D gene: -; CDR3 DNA: TGTGCAGTGGCTAGCACAGATACGCAGTATTTT; CDR3 protein: CAVASTDTQYF
V gene: TRBV29-1; J gene: TRBJ2-1; clone size: few; D gene: -; CDR3 DNA: TGCAGCACCATGCCCCAGGGGGGGAGACTCAATGAGCAGTTCTTC; CDR3 protein: CSTMPQGGRLNEQFF
V gene: TRBV30; J gene: TRBJ2-5; clone size: -; D gene: -; CDR3 DNA: TGTGCCTGGGGAGGGGGAGGGCGAGAGACCCAGTACTTC; CDR3 protein: CAWGGGGRETQYF
V gene: TRBV2; J gene: TRBJ2-1; clone size: few; D gene: -; CDR3 DNA: TGTGCCAGCAGTGAAGCGGTCCGGTTCTTC; CDR3 protein: CASSEAVRFF
V gene: TRBV7-6; J gene: TRBJ1-5; clone size: -; D gene: -; CDR3 DNA: TGTGCCAGCAGCTTCAACAATCAGCCCCAGCATTTT; CDR3 protein: CASSFNNQPQHF
V gene: TRBV6-5; J gene: TRBJ1-1; clone size: -; D gene: TRBD1; CDR3 DNA: TGTGCCAGCAGTCACCCAGGGGGGTTTGGTGAAGCTTTCTTT; CDR3 protein: CASSHPGGFGEAFF
V gene: TRBV14; J gene: TRBJ1-2; clone size: few; D gene: -; CDR3 DNA: TGTGCCAGCAGCCCGAATGCGGGACCGTATGGCTACACCTTC; CDR3 protein: CASSPNAGPYGYTF
V gene: TRBV5-1; J gene: TRBJ2-1; clone size: -; D gene: -; CDR3 DNA: TGCGCCAGCAGCTTGGCCCCGGCAGCAAATGAGCAGTTCTTC; CDR3 protein: CASSLAPAANEQFF
V gene: TRBV30; J gene: TRBJ1-5; clone size: -; D gene: TRBD1; CDR3 DNA: TGTGCCTGGGGGACAGGGGGCACGAAAAATCAGCCCCAGCATTTT; CDR3 protein: CAWGTGGTKNQPQHF
V gene: TRBV29-1; J gene: TRBJ2-1; clone size: -; D gene: -; CDR3 DNA: TGCAGCGTTTCGGTCAACCTCGGTGAGCAGTTCTTC; CDR3 protein: CSVSVNLGEQFF
V gene: TRBV7-2; J gene: TRBJ2-3; clone size: -; D gene: TRBD2; CDR3 DNA: TGTGCCAGCAGCTTACTCGCGGGGGTCGCCACAGATACGCAGTATTTT; CDR3 protein: CASSLLAGVATDTQYF
V gene: TRBV9; J gene: TRBJ1-1; clone size: once; D gene: -; CDR3 DNA: TGTGCCAGCAGCGTCGAATCCGGGACATCAGCTTTCTTT; CDR3 protein: CASSVESGTSAFF
V gene: TRBV29-1; J gene: TRBJ2-5; clone size: -; D gene: -; CDR3 DNA: TGCAGCGTTGGTAGACAAGAGACCCAGTACTTC; CDR3 protein: CSVGRQETQYF
V gene: TRBV29-1; J gene: TRBJ1-1; clone size: -; D gene: -; CDR3 DNA: TGCAGCGTTGAACCCGTTCTAGGCCCTGAAGCTTTCTTT; CDR3 protein: CSVEPVLGPEAFF
V gene: TRBV30; J gene: TRBJ1-1; clone size: -; D gene: -; CDR3 DNA: TGTGCCTGGAGTGTAAGAGGGGATACTGAAGCTTTCTTT; CDR3 protein: CAWSVRGDTEAFF
V gene: TRBV14; J gene: TRBJ1-2; clone size: -; D gene: -; CDR3 DNA: TGTGCCAGCAGCCAATGGGGAGCCCTATACGGCTACACCTTC; CDR3 protein: CASSQWGALYGYTF
V gene: TRBV10-3; J gene: TRBJ2-5; clone size: -; D gene: -; CDR3 DNA: TGTGCCATCAGCCAGCTTCAAGAGACCCAGTACTTC; CDR3 protein: CAISQLQETQYF
V gene: TRBV7-2; J gene: TRBJ2-6; clone size: -; D gene: -; CDR3 DNA: TGTGCCAGCAGCTTACCTGGGGCCAACGTCCTGACTTTC; CDR3 protein: CASSLPGANVLTF
V gene: TRBV7-3; J gene: TRBJ2-2; clone size: few; D gene: -; CDR3 DNA: TGTGCCAGCAGCTTAAGAGCCAAATCGAACACCGGGGAGCTGTTTTTT; CDR3 protein: CASSLRAKSNTGELFF
V gene: TRBV29-1; J gene: TRBJ1-2; clone size: -; D gene: TRBD1; CDR3 DNA: TGCAGCGTGGGGACCAAGAATACAGGGGTCTACACCTTC; CDR3 protein: CSVGTKNTGVYTF
V gene: TRBV15; J gene: TRBJ1-4; clone size: -; D gene: -; CDR3 DNA: TGTGCCACCAGCCCCCGGAAGACAACTAATGAAAAACTGTTTTTT; CDR3 protein: CATSPRKTTNEKLFF
V gene: TRBV30; J gene: TRBJ1-2; clone size: once; D gene: -; CDR3 DNA: TGTGCCTTACGAGGGGCGATATATGGCTACACCTTC; CDR3 protein: CALRGAIYGYTF
V gene: TRBV2; J gene: TRBJ2-3; clone size: -; D gene: -; CDR3 DNA: TGTGCCAGCAGTGGATTGTGGGGCACAGATACGCAGTATTTT; CDR3 protein: CASSGLWGTDTQYF
V gene: TRBV7-2; J gene: TRBJ2-3; clone size: -; D gene: -; CDR3 DNA: TGTGCCAGCAGCTTAGATCGCACAGATACGCAGTATTTT; CDR3 protein: CASSLDRTDTQYF
V gene: TRBV19; J gene: TRBJ1-5; clone size: -; D gene: -; CDR3 DNA: TGTGCCAGTAGTTCGGGGGCTCGGTACAATCAGCCCCAGCATTTT; CDR3 protein: CASSSGARYNQPQHF
V gene: TRBV10-2; J gene: TRBJ2-7; clone size: -; D gene: TRBD1; CDR3 DNA: TGCGCCAGCAGAGAGACAGGGATCCACGAGCAGTACTTC; CDR3 protein: CASRETGIHEQYF
V gene: TRBV30; J gene: TRBJ1-2; clone size: few; D gene: TRBD1; CDR3 DNA: TGTGCCAGATTCCAGGGGGCCGGGGGCTACACCTTC; CDR3 protein: CARFQGAGGYTF
V gene: TRBV5-1; J gene: TRBJ1-1; clone size: -; D gene: TRBD1; CDR3 DNA: TGCGCCAGCAGCTTGGAGGCGACAGGGGCGATGAACACTGAAGCTTTCTTT; CDR3 protein: CASSLEATGAMNTEAFF
V gene: TRBV14; J gene: TRBJ2-1; clone size: -; D gene: -; CDR3 DNA: TGTGCCAGCAGCCAAGTAGGTGAGACATGGAGTAGCAATGAGCAGTTCTTC; CDR3 protein: CASSQVGETWSSNEQFF
V gene: TRBV29-1; J gene: TRBJ1-2; clone size: -; D gene: -; CDR3 DNA: TGCAGCGTTGAACCCCGGGCCCACAAAAATAACTATGGCTACACCTTC; CDR3 protein: CSVEPRAHKNNYGYTF
V gene: TRBV29-1; J gene: TRBJ2-3; clone size: few; D gene: -; CDR3 DNA: TGCAGCGCCCAAACCCCGGGACTCCCAGATACGCAGTATTTT; CDR3 protein: CSAQTPGLPDTQYF
V gene: TRBV30; J gene: TRBJ2-3; clone size: -; D gene: -; CDR3 DNA: TGTGCCTGGAGTGTACAGGCCCTGGGTGGGCAGTATTTT; CDR3 protein: CAWSVQALGGQYF
V gene: TRBV7-9; J gene: TRBJ1-2; clone size: -; D gene: -; CDR3 DNA: TGTGCCAGCAGCTTAGATAACTATGGCTACACCTTC; CDR3 protein: CASSLDNYGYTF
V gene: TRBV5-5; J gene: TRBJ1-5; clone size: -; D gene: -; CDR3 DNA: TGTGCCAGCAGCTTGGGGGGCCTTGGGCCCCAGCATTTT; CDR3 protein: CASSLGGLGPQHF
V gene: TRBV7-2; J gene: TRBJ2-5; clone size: -; D gene: -; CDR3 DNA: TGTGCCAGCAGCGTGGGGGGCGGGCAAGAGACCCAGTACTTC; CDR3 protein: CASSVGGGQETQYF
V gene: TRBV30; J gene: TRBJ1-2; clone size: -; D gene: TRBD1; CDR3 DNA: TGTGCCTGGAGTGTAGACAGGGGGGGCTACACCTTC; CDR3 protein: CAWSVDRGGYTF
V gene: TRBV29-1; J gene: TRBJ2-7; clone size: -; D gene: TRBD2; CDR3 DNA: TGCAGCGTTCGGGAGGGTTCCTACGAGCAGTACTTC; CDR3 protein: CSVREGSYEQYF
V gene: TRBV27; J gene: TRBJ1-6; clone size: -; D gene: -; CDR3 DNA: TGTGCCAGCAGTGAATTGTGGACCGATAATTCACCCCTCCACTTT; CDR3 protein: CASSELWTDNSPLHF
V gene: TRBV2; J gene: TRBJ2-2; clone size: -; D gene: -; CDR3 DNA: TGTGCCAGCAGTGAAGGGGTCACCGGGGAGCTGTTTTTT; CDR3 protein: CASSEGVTGELFF
V gene: TRBV5-1; J gene: TRBJ2-7; clone size: few; D gene: -; CDR3 DNA: TGCGCCAGCAGCTTGGCGGGGAAAGGCTACGAGCAGTACTTC; CDR3 protein: CASSLAGKGYEQYF
V gene: TRBV29-1; J gene: TRBJ2-3; clone size: few; D gene: TRBD2; CDR3 DNA: TGCAGCGCCGGGGGTAGCGGGCGTAGCACAGATACGCAGTATTTT; CDR3 protein: CSAGGSGRSTDTQYF
V gene: TRBV27; J gene: TRBJ1-5; clone size: -; D gene: TRBD1; CDR3 DNA: TGTGCCAGCAGTTTTGATAGGACAGGGGACCAGCCCCAGCATTTT; CDR3 protein: CASSFDRTGDQPQHF
V gene: TRBV30; J gene: TRBJ1-1; clone size: few; D gene: -; CDR3 DNA: TGTGCCTGGAGCAAGTGGGGGACGAACACTGAAGCTTTCTTT; CDR3 protein: CAWSKWGTNTEAFF
V gene: TRBV7-2; J gene: TRBJ1-4; clone size: -; D gene: -; CDR3 DNA: TGTGCCAGCAGCCCCGGGCTGGGGTGGGGAGAAAAACTGTTTTTT; CDR3 protein: CASSPGLGWGEKLFF
V gene: TRBV10-3; J gene: TRBJ2-6; clone size: -; D gene: -; CDR3 DNA: TGTGCCATCAGTGACAGGAGCAGCTCTGGGGCCAACGTCCTGACTTTC; CDR3 protein: CAISDRSSSGANVLTF